This TCR beta chain was observed in a study of cytomegalovirus exposure and HLA in healthy donors (dated 2017 in TCRdb). About the investigation overall: An earlier analysis of fewer than 750 of the donors reported 276 Gb of sequence data and approximately 120 million unique TCR beta sequences obtained from approximately 180 million T cells. Approximately 330 gigabases of sequencing data and about 92 million unique TCR sequences made up an early release that covered 640 HLA-typed donors. Of the roughly 400 genotyped donors, less than 90% were placed in the genetic ancestry cluster associated with self-reported Caucasian donors. The study was designed to test whether signatures of past pathogen exposure could be identified by cataloging public T cell receptors. The study used immunosequencing to profile the T cell repertoires of approximately 630 subjects and linked those repertoires to cytomegalovirus serostatus. Besides the first cohort of more than 650 subjects, a separate validation cohort made up of 120 different subjects was used. High-throughput TCR immunosequencing, statistical association of individual TCRs with disease status, and machine learning were combined to predict cytomegalovirus infection status. A later analysis re-analyzed previously published TCR beta repertoires from roughly 600 donors and added high-resolution HLA genotyping to study TCR occurrence patterns. In the later analysis, no new phenotypic data were used to find candidate immune exposures; instead, reliance was placed on TCR beta sequences and their occurrence across donors. An earlier analysis of 587 of the donors applied high-throughput TCR beta sequencing to assess whether each TCR beta V gene segment acted as functional or pseudogenic. Alongside the repertoire data, information on donor age, sex, ethnicity and CMV serostatus was compiled. In a later genetic analysis, genome-wide SNP genotypes for about 55% of the roughly 670 donors were used, and that subset was treated as a discovery cohort. Every discovery cohort repertoire had been produced on one sequencing platform. HLA typing covered class I and class II loci at four-digit resolution. The number of typed donors differed by locus: roughly 629-630 for A, B, C, DRB1 and DQB1; 522 for DQA1; 606 for DPA1; and around 470 for DPB1. Because of strong linkage in the cohort, five DR-DQ haplotypes were treated as single units for association and clustering. Among roughly 400 genotyped donors of the cohort, an average of approximately 240,000 unique TCR beta nucleotide sequences was sequenced per donor, of which approximately 18% were non-productive.

Overall study results and their limits: Across donors, most TCR sequences were observed very rarely, whereas some public TCRs were present in many individuals. In a later analysis, the rate of TCR association differed among HLA loci, with DRB1 alleles having the most associated TCRs and HLA-C alleles having the fewest. Linkage disequilibrium might explain the correlated functional status among segregating V segments, but an unknown experimental factor could not be ruled out. In a later analysis, HLA-associated TCR beta chains were found to be more clonally expanded and to have lower generation probabilities than equally common non-associated chains. In a later analysis, around 17,000 TCR beta sequences were associated with specific HLA alleles at a false discovery rate of 0.05. In an earlier analysis of fewer than 700 of the donors, most TCR beta V segments appeared in productive rearrangements about 87% or about 30% of the time, broadly matching IMGT annotations. For the cohort, immune exposure information was limited to CMV serostatus. A later genetic analysis reported fewer N-insertions in productive TCRs among donors in an Asian-associated ancestry cluster than the roughly 670-donor mean. The presence/absence analyses assumed that sequencing depth was roughly uniform across donors, and that assumption may not be true. When HLA alleles, especially DR and DQ, strongly co-occurred, attributing TCR associations to individual alleles was difficult. According to a later analysis, most CMV-associated TCR beta chains appeared to be HLA-restricted, and the HLA associations seemed to be driven largely by CMV exposure. The classifier was reported to diagnose cytomegalovirus status with high specificity and sensitivity in both the original and validation cohorts. A further reported finding was that TCR beta sequences accurately predicted the HLA-A and HLA-B alleles for most subjects in the first cohort. Because counts were too low, 15 to 20 rarely observed V segments, including chromosome 9 orphons, were excluded from the earlier analysis of some 540 of the donors. According to the authors, the approach could potentially be generalized to other disease states and immunological phenotypes. In the study, around 150 TCR beta chains were listed as associated with cytomegalovirus. A later genetic analysis associated a missense DCLRE1C variant with V-gene and J-gene trimming of TCR beta chains, and an independent cohort replicated the association. A later analysis reported that several top co-occurrence clusters appeared linked to parvovirus B19, influenza, CMV and Epstein-Barr virus. The sequencing pipeline was judged likely to have produced a cluster of highly shared sequence variants as a technical artifact. In this cohort, only TCR beta chains were sequenced, and detectable features were limited by the absence of alpha or paired-chain data. Because some donors lacked HLA typing at each locus, the association tests relied only on the typed subset. In vitro tests confirmed that a few of the cytomegalovirus-associated TCR beta chains recognize cytomegalovirus antigens.

The cohort consisted of some 670 healthy bone marrow donors. At the time of sampling, all cohort members were nominally healthy, though unrecorded immune exposures were likely present. The donor was CMV seronegative and was included in the group of a few hundred seronegative cohort members. Every donor gave a peripheral blood sample, and the peripheral blood mononuclear cells from that sample were used for TCR beta sequencing. The Qiagen DNeasy Blood Extraction Kit was used to extract genomic DNA from the blood cell samples. Library preparation employed the immunoSEQ multiplex PCR assay. For the multiplex PCR, a mixture combining 60 forward primers for TCR Vbeta segments and 13 reverse primers for TCR Jbeta segments was used. A multiplex PCR assay on genomic DNA amplified the CDR3 region of rearranged TCR beta genes. The Illumina HiSeq System was used to sequence the amplified TCR beta libraries as 87-base-pair reads. The authors processed their data as follows. Across the roughly 700 repertoires, a later analysis counted 75 million to 90 million unique TCR beta chains, 8.5 million to 12 million of which were shared by at least two donors. Raw reads were error-corrected and collapsed into unique sequences by a nearest-neighbor algorithm in which closely related sequences were merged to remove PCR and sequencing errors. To assign V, D and J gene segments, CDR3 sequences were aligned to IMGT reference sequences. For a sequence to be retained, a match of at least six nucleotides to both a V gene segment and a J gene segment was required. Rearrangements were classified as productive when the CDR3 lacked stop codons and remained in frame with V and J, and all other rearrangements were classified as non-productive. CDR3 was defined by IMGT convention, running from the second conserved V-encoded cysteine to the conserved J-encoded phenylalanine. Sequences without an unambiguous match to a single V gene segment were excluded from the earlier analysis of approximately 600 of the donors. An earlier analysis of 587 of the donors classified V segments as functional when productive rearrangements were above 56.7% and as segregating when the standard deviation between donors was above 5%. A statistical classification framework was developed to diagnose cytomegalovirus status using the catalog of TCR beta chain sequences. A later analysis assigned V and J genes by comparing TCR nucleotide sequences with IMGT/GENE-DB human TR gene sequences. The TCRdist pipeline was used in a later analysis to assign CDR3 sequences and most-parsimonious VDJ recombination scenarios. In a later analysis, every TCR beta chain was defined by the combination of its CDR3 amino acid sequence and its V-gene family, and reads without a unique V-gene family were dropped. In a later analysis, 500 to 650 highly shared, low-generation-probability nucleotide sequences were removed to address suspected cross-contamination and a sequencing artifact. In a later analysis, a clonal expansion index for each public chain was calculated from normalized within-repertoire ranks of inferred template counts. In a later analysis, generation probabilities were computed using a VDJ recombination model fitted to out-of-frame rearrangements, and the results were checked against IGoR. Hypergeometric tests were used in a later analysis to score TCR-TCR, TCR-HLA and TCR-CMV co-occurrence, with a repertoire-size bias correction applied to the TCR pairs. False discovery rates were estimated in a later analysis by permuting HLA or CMV assignments 20 times. In a later analysis, co-occurring TCRs were grouped with DBSCAN, and TCRdist sequence similarity was added when clustering was performed within HLA-allele-positive subsets. Co-occurrence clustering excluded repertoires with fewer than 30,000 or more than 120,000 public chains, plus five with anomalous nucleotide sharing. TCRdb mirrors the immuneACCESS table, restricted to in-frame sequences. Some clones are absent from its copies; in checked studies, under half trace to an unresolved V gene, and the reason for the others is unknown. The V and J calls and clone size are taken from that table; D and trimming were inferred from the DNA. In this sample the table shows 130,000 or so clones, roughly 73% of which occur a single time. The top ten hold about 3% of the sample.

In regard to this clone: Its antigen is unknown. Per-base qualities were not stored, and no clone one base away is much larger.

Sample: PBMCs. The TCR sequence derives from a man aged 35 to 55 in good health and CMV-seronegative.

The CDR3 region reads CASSLELAGELFF. In nucleotides, the sequence is TGTGCCAGCAGCTTAGAGCTAGCCGGGGAGCTGTTTTTT. Rearrangement joined TRBV7-9 to TRBJ2-2; no D gene can be assigned with confidence. V sheds 1 base and J sheds 6 bases, leaving 6 bases between their ends. CDR1 is given as SEHNR and CDR2 as FQNEAQ, both from the germline V gene (reference sequence). The CDR3, cysteine through phenylalanine, is 13 amino acids long. The retained sequence is limited to the CDR3, 39 bases, with the frame set at the first base.